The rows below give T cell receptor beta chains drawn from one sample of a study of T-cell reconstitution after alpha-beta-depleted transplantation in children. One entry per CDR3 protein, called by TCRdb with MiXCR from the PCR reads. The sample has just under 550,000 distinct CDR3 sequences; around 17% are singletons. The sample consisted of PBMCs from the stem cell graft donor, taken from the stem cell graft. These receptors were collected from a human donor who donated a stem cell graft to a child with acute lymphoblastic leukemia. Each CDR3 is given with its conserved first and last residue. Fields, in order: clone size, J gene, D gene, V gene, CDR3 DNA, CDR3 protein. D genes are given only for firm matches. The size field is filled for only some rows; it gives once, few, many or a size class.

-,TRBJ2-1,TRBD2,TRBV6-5,TGTGCCAGCAGTTTTACTTCCGGGACTAGCGGGAGGGCCGCGCAGTTCTTC,CASSFTSGTSGRAAQFF
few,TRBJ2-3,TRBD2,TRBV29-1,TGCAGCGGGGAACTTAGCGGGGAAAGCACAGATACGCAGTATTTT,CSGELSGESTDTQYF
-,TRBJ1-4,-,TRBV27,TGTGCCAGCAGTTTATCCGCAGGGACCCATCTAGATGAACTGTTTTTT,CASSLSAGTHLDELFF
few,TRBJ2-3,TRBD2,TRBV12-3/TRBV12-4,TGTGCCAGCAGTTTAGGCTCTAGCGGGAGGGATACGCAGTATTTT,CASSLGSSGRDTQYF
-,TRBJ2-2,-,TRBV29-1,TGCAGCGTTGAAAGTCCGGCAATCGGGGAGCTGTTTTTT,CSVESPAIGELFF
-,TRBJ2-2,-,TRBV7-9,TGTGCCAGCAGCTTGTCCCTTGCACGGGCGAACACCGGGGAGCTGTTTTTT,CASSLSLARANTGELFF
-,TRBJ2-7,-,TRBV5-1,TGCGCCAGCAGCCTTCGGGACGGAAGAATTTCCTACGAGCAGTACTTC,CASSLRDGRISYEQYF
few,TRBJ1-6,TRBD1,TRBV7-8,TGTGCCAGCAGCTTAGGGACAGGGTTTAATTCACCCCTCCACTTT,CASSLGTGFNSPLHF
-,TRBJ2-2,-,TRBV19,TGTGCCAGTGGGGCCCGGGGAGGAGTAGTCGGGGAGCTGTTTTTT,CASGARGGVVGELFF
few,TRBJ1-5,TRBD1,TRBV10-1,TGCGCCAACATTACAGGGGACGATCAGCCCCAGCATTTT,CANITGDDQPQHF
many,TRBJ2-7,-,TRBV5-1,TGCGCCAGCAGCGGACCTGATAGCTCATTATACGAGCAGTACTTC,CASSGPDSSLYEQYF
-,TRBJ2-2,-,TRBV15,TGTGCCACCAGCAGGGACCTCACCGGGGAGCTGTTTTTT,CATSRDLTGELFF
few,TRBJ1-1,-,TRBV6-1,TGTGCCAGCAGTGACTTTCCCGGGACGAACACTGAAGCTTTCTTT,CASSDFPGTNTEAFF
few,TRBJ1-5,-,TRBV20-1,TGCAGTGCCGGGGGGCGGACCAATCAGCCCCAGCATTTT,CSAGGRTNQPQHF
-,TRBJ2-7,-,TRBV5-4,TGTGCCAGCAGCGTCTCAGGACGGGGCCATCCGGGGGAGCAGTACTTC,CASSVSGRGHPGEQYF
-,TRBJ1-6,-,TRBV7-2,TGTGCCAGCAGCTTAGGGGGGCAGGGTTATTCACCCCTCCACTTT,CASSLGGQGYSPLHF
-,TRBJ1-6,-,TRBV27,TGTGCCAGCAGTTTCGCGGACTCACCCCTCCACTTT,CASSFADSPLHF
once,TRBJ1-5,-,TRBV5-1,TGCGCCAGCAGCTTTGTGAACGTGGGGTTGGAGGGACTGGGAAGCAATCAGCCCCAGCATTTT,CASSFVNVGLEGLGSNQPQHF
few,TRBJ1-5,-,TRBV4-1,TGCGCCAGCAGCCAAGACAGGGTAGCTGGCAATCAGCCCCAGCATTTT,CASSQDRVAGNQPQHF
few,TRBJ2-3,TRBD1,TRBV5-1,TGCGCCAGCAGCTCCGGGACAGGGGGCGATACGCAGTATTTT,CASSSGTGGDTQYF
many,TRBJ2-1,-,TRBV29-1,TGCAGCGTTGGGGACGCTGAGCAGTTCTTC,CSVGDAEQFF
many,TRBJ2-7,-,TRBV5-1,TGCGCCAGCAGCTTGTTTGCGGACTACGAGCAGTACTTC,CASSLFADYEQYF
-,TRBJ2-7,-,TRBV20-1,TGCAGTGCTCCCGGGACTGGTGTACGAGAGCAGTACTTC,CSAPGTGVREQYF
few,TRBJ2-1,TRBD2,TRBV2,TGTGCCAGCAGTGATCCCGGTAGCGGGGGGTTCAATGAGCAGTTCTTC,CASSDPGSGGFNEQFF
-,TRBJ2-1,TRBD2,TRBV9,TGTGCCAGCAGCGTAGAGGCACTAGCGGGAAAAAATGGCTACAATGAGCAGTTCTTC,CASSVEALAGKNGYNEQFF
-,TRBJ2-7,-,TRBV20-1,TGCAGTGCTAGAGATAGGTCGAGGACATGGTCCCGGGACGAGCAGTACTTC,CSARDRSRTWSRDEQYF
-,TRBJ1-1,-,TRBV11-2,TGTGCCAGCAGCTTCCCGGGCCAGAACCGACGGACTTTCTTT,CASSFPGQNRRTFF
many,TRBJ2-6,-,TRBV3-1,TGTGCCAGCAGCCAAGCCGGGGGCTCTGGGGCCAACGTCCTGACTTTC,CASSQAGGSGANVLTF
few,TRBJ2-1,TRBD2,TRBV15,TGTGCCACCAGCGACCTGGGACTAGAAACCAACAATGAGCAGTTCTTC,CATSDLGLETNNEQFF
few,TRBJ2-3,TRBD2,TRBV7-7,TGTGCCAGCAGCTCCGTAGCGGGAGCCACAGATACGCAGTATTTT,CASSSVAGATDTQYF
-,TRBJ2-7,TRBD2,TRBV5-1,TGCGCCAGCAGCTGGACCGGGGGGGCGAAGAACGAGCAGTACTTC,CASSWTGGAKNEQYF
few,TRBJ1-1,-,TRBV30,TGTGCCTGGGGAGCCGGGGTGGGCACTGAAGCTTTCTTT,CAWGAGVGTEAFF
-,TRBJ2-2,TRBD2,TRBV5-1,TGCGCCAGCAGCCCGGGGACTAGCGCGAACACCGGGGAGCTGTTTTTT,CASSPGTSANTGELFF
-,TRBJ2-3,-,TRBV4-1,TGCGCCAGCAGCCAAGAAGGCGGGAACAGTGCGTATTTT,CASSQEGGNSAYF
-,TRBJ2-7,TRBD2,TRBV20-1,TGCAGTGCTAGGACAGTCCGAGGGACTAGCGGGAGGGGGTGGGACTACGAGCAGTACTTC,CSARTVRGTSGRGWDYEQYF
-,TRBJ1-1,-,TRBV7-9,TGTGCCAGCAGCTTAGCGCGGGAGAACACTGAAGCTTTCTTT,CASSLARENTEAFF
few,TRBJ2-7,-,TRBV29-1,TGCAGCGTTGTCCCCAGGGACGCTTACGAGCAGTACTTC,CSVVPRDAYEQYF
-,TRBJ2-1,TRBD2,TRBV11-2,TGTGCCAGCAGCTTGCGGGAGGGCCGTACCTACAATGAGCAGTTCTTC,CASSLREGRTYNEQFF
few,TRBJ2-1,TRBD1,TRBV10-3,TGTGCCATCAGTGAGTCAAGGGGACAGGGGACCTACAATGAGCAGTTCTTC,CAISESRGQGTYNEQFF
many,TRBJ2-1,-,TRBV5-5,TGTGCCAGCAGCTTCGGTCTACCGCAGTTCTTC,CASSFGLPQFF
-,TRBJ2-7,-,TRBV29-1,TGCAGCGTTGTTGGTGGTTGGGGGACCCACGAGCAGTACTTC,CSVVGGWGTHEQYF
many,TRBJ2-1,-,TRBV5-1,TGCGCCAGCAGCTTGGTGGCATCCAGCTCCTACAATGAGCAGTTCTTC,CASSLVASSSYNEQFF
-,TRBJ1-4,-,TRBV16,TGTGCCAGCAGCCGCGGGACTGGGGGTCATGAAAAACTGTTTTTT,CASSRGTGGHEKLFF
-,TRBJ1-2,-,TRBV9,TGTGCCAGCAGCGCCGAGGTATATGGCTACACCTTC,CASSAEVYGYTF
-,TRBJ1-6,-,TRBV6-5,TGTGCCAGCAGTTTTCAGCCAAACAGCGGTTCACCCCTCCACTTT,CASSFQPNSGSPLHF
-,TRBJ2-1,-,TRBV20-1,TGCAGTGCTAGAGAGGCGGGCATGTACAATGAGCAGTTCTTC,CSAREAGMYNEQFF
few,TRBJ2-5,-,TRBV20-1,TGCAGTGCTAGTCCCGGAGAGACCCAGTACTTC,CSASPGETQYF
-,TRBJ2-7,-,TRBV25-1,TGTGCCAGCAGTGTCCACGGGGCCTCCTACGAGCAGTACTTC,CASSVHGASYEQYF
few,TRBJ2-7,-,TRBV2,TGTGCCAGTGAAAAGGAAGAGGGGTTTTACTTC,CASEKEEGFYF
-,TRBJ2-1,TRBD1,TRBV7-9,TGTGCCAGCAGCCTCCCGCCCTTACAGGGGGAGGATGAGCAGTTCTTC,CASSLPPLQGEDEQFF
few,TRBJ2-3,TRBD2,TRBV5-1,TGCGCCAGCAGCTTGGCCGAGGGCGGGGGGACCGGTCCCACAGATACGCAGTATTTT,CASSLAEGGGTGPTDTQYF